The T cell receptor beta chain under discussion was sequenced for a study of response to subunit inactivated influenza vaccine. This CDR3 is built from 10 residues. V was trimmed by 6 bases and J by 4 bases, leaving 6 bases between them. Per germline, CDR1 DFQATT and CDR2 SNEGSKA (reference sequence). There are a few counts of this clonotype. TCRdb passed the RT-PCR reads through MiXCR, listing each CDR3 protein once. Of about 540,000 distinct CDR3 sequences detected, approximately 24% appear once; the ten largest clones hold approximately 3%. These data were also filed under a second study, of T cells expressing NK-cell markers. That paper states: UMI-tagged 5'RACE template switching yielded the TCR beta cDNA.

Sequences were derived from CD4+ T cells sorted from PBMCs, sampled 11 to 12 days after vaccination. This TCR was recovered from a man in his fifties or sixties who received an inactivated influenza vaccine. This sequence joins TRBV20-1 and TRBJ1-2; the D gene is possibly TRBD1 (5 bases). In DNA form, the CDR3 reads TGCAGTGCCGACAGCTATGGCTACACCTTC. This translates into CSADSYGYTF.